Below, 32 T cell receptor beta chains from the same sample are listed, as sequenced in a study of T-cell reconstitution after alpha-beta-depleted transplantation in children (dated by TCRdb to 2015 to 2016). The treatment or condition label of this sample denotes: allogeneic hematopoietic cell transplantation with graft depleted of TCRalphabeta T cells and CD19 B cells. The library relied on PCR. Sequencing was carried out with an Illumina HiSeq 2500. To normalize quantification of the TCRbeta repertoire, the TCR libraries were built with molecular barcoding that relied on unique molecular identifiers. TCRdb itself trimmed the public reads at Q25 with fastp, ran MiXCR and retained productive beta chains. A single entry per CDR3 protein holds the most common genes and DNA from its merged rows. The sample table lists about 110,000 distinct CDR3 sequences, around 6.4% of them with a count of one. The ten largest clones take up 20% to 25% of the sample.

The specimen was PBMCs, mostly from graft donor cells, collected 360 days after TCRalphabeta/CD19-depleted stem cell transplant. The receptors were sampled from a male patient under 10 years old who had a stem cell transplant for acute lymphoblastic leukemia, so the T cells may come from the graft donor.

This clonotype was counted many times. The chain combines TRBV7-8 with TRBJ2-7; D is perhaps TRBD1 (5 bases). This CDR3 contains 15 residues. V lost 1 base and J lost 0, with 10 bases in between. Looked up from germline, CDR1 is SGHVS and CDR2 is FQNEAQ. The CDR3 nucleotides are TGTGCCAGCAGCTTAGAAGGGGCTCCCTCCTACGAGCAGTACTTC. It is translated as CASSLEGAPSYEQYF.

At least ten counts were recorded for this clonotype. This chain links TRBV7-9 with TRBJ2-7, with D unresolved. Germline loops: CDR1 SEHNR, CDR2 FQNEAQ (reference sequence). This CDR3 has 16 amino acids. The germline V and J ends were trimmed by 5 bases and 6 bases, with 23 bases remaining between them. The CDR3 loop is CASSGTGVKERSEQYF. The CDR3 coding sequence is TGTGCCAGCAGCGGCACTGGGGTAAAGGAGCGCTCCGAGCAGTACTTC.

This clonotype turned up a few times. The chain couples TRBV12-5 to TRBJ1-2, with D possibly TRBD1 on 5 matching bases. CDR1 is LGHNT, CDR2 FRNRAP, per germline. Trimming took off 9 bases at V and 5 bases at J, with 13 bases between the two ends. This CDR3 spans 12 amino acids. This chain's CDR3 is CASLRDGYGYTF. CDR3 sequence (DNA): TGTGCTAGCCTCCGGGACGGTTATGGCTACACCTTC.

This clonotype was observed many times. The chain combines TRBV10-3 with TRBJ2-7; TRBD2 is a possible D gene (5 bases). The germline V gene encodes CDR1 ENHRY and CDR2 SYGVKD. V shed 6 bases and J shed 3 bases, with 12 bases lying between them. This CDR3 is built from 13 residues. Written as DNA, the CDR3 is TGTGCCATCAGGTCCGGGAACTTCTACGAGCAGTACTTC. Its protein product is CAIRSGNFYEQYF.

This clonotype was counted ten times or more. V is TRBV9 and J is TRBJ2-7, with 8 nucleotides matching TRBD2. This CDR3 has 13 residues. The germline V gene encodes CDR1 SGDLS and CDR2 YYNGEE. V shed 3 bases, J shed 4 bases, and the junction held 3 bases outside the gene matches. Here the CDR3 reads CASSGGLEYEQYF. The CDR3 nucleotides read TGTGCCAGCAGCGGGGGACTAGAATACGAGCAGTACTTC.

This clonotype was picked up many times. J is TRBJ2-5 and V is TRBV20-1; D uncertain. V dropped 2 bases and J dropped 4 bases, with 11 bases sitting between them. The CDR3 has 13 amino acids. Germline V lookup: CDR1 DFQATT, CDR2 SNEGSKA (reference sequence). The CDR3 region is CSARLRKGETQYF. In nucleotides, the CDR3 is TGCAGTGCTAGATTGAGGAAAGGAGAGACCCAGTACTTC.

This clonotype was detected only a few times. This chain links TRBV7-9 with TRBJ2-7; D is perhaps TRBD1 (6 bases). Trimming pared 2 bases from V and 1 base from J, leaving 6 bases between. This CDR3 contains 13 residues. Germline V gene sequence: CDR1 SEHNR, CDR2 FQNEAQ (reference sequence). The CDR3 DNA sequence: TGTGCCAGCAGCTTAAGGGGGTCCTACGAGCAGTACTTC. This gives the protein CASSLRGSYEQYF.

The table lists this clonotype with many counts. The rearrangement links TRBV7-8 to TRBJ2-7; 9 bases fit TRBD2. V lost 6 bases to trimming and J lost 4 bases; unmatched junction nucleotides: 13. The CDR3 contains 16 residues. CDR1 is SGHVS and CDR2 is FQNEAQ in the germline V gene. The DNA of the CDR3 is TGTGCCAGCAGTCCCCTGTTGGTCCTAGCGGGGTACGAGCAGTACTTC. Amino acid sequence: CASSPLLVLAGYEQYF.

This clonotype came up many times. The chain is built from TRBV7-9 and TRBJ1-4; D not certain. This CDR3 has 12 residues. CDR1 is SEHNR, CDR2 FQNEAQ, per germline (reference sequence). The germline V and J ends were trimmed by 2 bases and 8 bases, with 6 bases remaining between them. The CDR3 spells CASSLYAEKLFF. The CDR3 nucleotides are TGTGCCAGCAGCTTATACGCAGAAAAACTGTTTTTT.

This clonotype turned up a few times. The chain recombines TRBV6-1 with TRBJ2-5; TRBD1 is a possible D gene (6 bases). V gave up 6 bases and J gave up 7 bases, with 15 bases separating them. This CDR3 contains 13 residues. Germline V gene sequence: CDR1 MNHNS, CDR2 SASEGT. The CDR3 spells CASSAGEPRTQYF. Here the CDR3 DNA reads TGTGCCAGCAGCGCAGGGGAGCCGCGGACCCAGTACTTC.

The CDR3 loop is CASRTVGQDTQYF. CDR3 coding DNA: TGTGCCAGCAGAACGGTGGGGCAAGATACGCAGTATTTT. The rearrangement uses TRBV6-2 or TRBV6-3 and TRBJ2-3; the D gene is possibly TRBD1 (5 bases). V lost 6 bases and J lost 5, with 12 bases in between. The CDR3 totals 13 residues. The germline gives CDR1 MNHEY, CDR2 SVGEGT.

On this clonotype itself: A much larger clone lies a single base off, so this may be a read error. This chain links TRBV2 with TRBJ2-7, with D maybe TRBD2 (5 bases). CDR1 and CDR2 (germline): SNHLY, FYNNEI. The CDR3 runs to 11 residues. CDR3 sequence reads: CGSSGVYEQYF. CDR3 nucleotide sequence: TGTGGCAGCAGCGGCGTCTACGAGCAGTACTTC.

This clonotype was seen a few times. CDR3 loop: CASSLGQTEQYF. The CDR3 DNA reads TGTGCCAGCAGCTTGGGCCAGACCGAGCAGTACTTC. The chain carries TRBV5-6 and TRBJ2-7; no clear D gene. Germline V gene lookup returns CDR1 SGHDT and CDR2 YYEEEE. V was trimmed by 0 bases and J by 6 bases, leaving 7 bases between them. The CDR3 sequence is 12 residues long.

In this sample, this clonotype turned up many times. The chain joins TRBV20-1 to TRBJ2-7; TRBD2 agrees at 10 bases. The J segment lost 4 bases and the V segment lost 6 bases, leaving 9 bases of the junction unmatched. Germline CDR1 reads DFQATT; CDR2 reads SNEGSKA (reference sequence). CDR3 length: 14 residues. CDR3 DNA: TGCAGTGCCCCCCGGCTAGCGGGAGCTTACGAGCAGTACTTC. Residues: CSAPRLAGAYEQYF.

This clonotype was counted at least ten times. The J gene is TRBJ2-7, the V gene TRBV5-1, with TRBD1 identical over 8 bases. The CDR3 has 15 residues. Germline V lookup: CDR1 SGHRS, CDR2 YFSETQ. V lost 4 bases to trimming and J lost 0 bases; unmatched junction nucleotides: 6. The CDR3 DNA is TGCGCCAGCAGCCCGGGGACAGGCTACTCCTACGAGCAGTACTTC. Amino acid sequence: CASSPGTGYSYEQYF.

Only a few counts were recorded for this clonotype. This chain links TRBV4-1 with TRBJ1-2, with D perhaps TRBD1 (5 bases). V shed 4 bases and J shed 4 bases, with 16 bases lying between them. The CDR3 is 15 residues long. CDR1 MGHRA and CDR2 YSYEKL come from the germline V gene. The CDR3 sequence is CASSLGRGEGYGYTF. The CDR3 DNA reads TGCGCCAGCAGCCTAGGTCGGGGCGAGGGCTATGGCTACACCTTC.

The rearrangement joins TRBV28 to TRBJ1-1, with D perhaps matching TRBD1 (6 bases). The CDR3 covers 15 residues. Germline values: CDR1 MDHEN, CDR2 SYDVKM. V lost 4 bases, J lost 3 bases, and 15 bases lay in between. As DNA, the CDR3 is TGTGCCAGCAGTTCCTCGACAGGTTGGTACACTGAAGCTTTCTTT. As protein: CASSSSTGWYTEAFF.

This clonotype turned up a few times. This chain joins TRBV7-2 and TRBJ1-5; unclear D gene. This CDR3 comprises 14 residues. V dropped 5 bases and J dropped 2 bases, with 10 bases sitting between them. Germline V gene data show CDR1 as SGHTA and CDR2 as FQGNSA. DNA for the CDR3: TGTGCCAGCAGCCCCGGGCCTGGCAATCAGCCCCAGCATTTT. Translated: CASSPGPGNQPQHF. Variable domain in full (rest from reference TRBV7-2 and TRBJ1-5): GAGVSQSPSNKVTEKGKDVELRCDPISGHTALYWYRQSLGQGLEFLIYFQGNSAPDKSGLPSDRFSAERTGGSVSTLTIQRTQQEDSAVYLCASSPGPGNQPQHFGDGTRLSIL.

Ten or more counts support this clonotype. The J gene is TRBJ2-3, the V gene TRBV6-5; 7 bases agree with TRBD1. V shed 1 base and J 0 bases; nucleotides not matched to a gene: 1. The CDR3 has 15 residues. Germline-derived CDR1 and CDR2 are MNHEY and SVGAGI. The CDR3 coding sequence is TGTGCCAGCAGTTACTTGGGACAGAGCACAGATACGCAGTATTTT. This gives the protein CASSYLGQSTDTQYF.

This clonotype has ten or more counts. The genes are TRBV7-9 and TRBJ2-7; D perhaps matches TRBD2 (6 bases). V shed 3 bases and J shed 3 bases, with 12 bases lying between them. The CDR3 covers 14 residues. Germline loops: CDR1 SEHNR, CDR2 FQNEAQ (reference sequence). The CDR3 here is CASSLPGLFYEQYF. CDR3 sequence (DNA): TGTGCCAGCAGCTTGCCGGGACTGTTCTACGAGCAGTACTTC.

This clonotype came up a few times. This sequence joins TRBV27 and TRBJ1-5, with 9 positions matching TRBD1. Germline CDR1 MNHEY, CDR2 SMNVEV (reference sequence). J lost 4 bases, V lost 8 bases, and 3 bases had no gene match. This CDR3 region has 13 residues. The CDR3 nucleotides are TGTGCCAGCCGGGACAGGGCTAATCAGCCCCAGCATTTT. This codes for CASRDRANQPQHF.

This clonotype was picked up a small number of times. This chain joins TRBV9 and TRBJ2-7; D possibly uses TRBD1 or TRBD2 (5 bases each). The V end lost 5 bases, the J end lost 6 bases, and 12 bases lay between the germline ends. Germline values: CDR1 SGDLS, CDR2 YYNGEE. This CDR3 contains 12 residues. CDR3 DNA: TGTGCCAGCAGTGAGGGGAACTCCGAGCAGTACTTC. Translating gives CASSEGNSEQYF. The whole variable domain, filled in from reference TRBV9 and TRBJ2-7, reads DSGVTQTPKHLITATGQRVTLRCSPRSGDLSVYWYQQSLDQGLQFLIQYYNGEERAKGNILERFSAQQFPDLHSELNLSSLELGDSALYFCASSEGNSEQYFGPGTRLTVT.

The CDR3 bases are TGTGCCAGCAGCGGCGGACAGGGAGCGGGAAACACCATATATTTT. Residues: CASSGGQGAGNTIYF. V gene TRBV5-6 combines with J gene TRBJ1-3; 8 bases are shared with TRBD1. The CDR3 consists of 15 residues. The V gene's germline CDR1 is SGHDT and CDR2 YYEEEE. Trimming took 4 bases from V and 4 from J; bases not matched to a gene: 7.

At least ten counts were recorded for this clonotype. This chain connects TRBV7-9 to TRBJ2-1, with D perhaps TRBD1 (6 bases). The CDR3 loop spans 15 amino acids. V lost 5 bases to trimming and J lost 7 bases, with 18 bases between them. Looked up from germline, CDR1 is SEHNR and CDR2 is FQNEAQ (reference sequence). CDR3 DNA sequence: TGTGCCAGCAGCCCTGACATAGGGGGAATGAATGAGCAGTTCTTC. Translated: CASSPDIGGMNEQFF.

This clonotype is a singleton in its sample. Compared with germline, one end of the junction differs, possibly owing to a read error. The CDR3 region is CAISSGLARIQYF. The CDR3 DNA follows: TGTGCCATCAGCTCGGGGCTCGCGCGTATTCAGTACTTC. The gene calls are TRBV5-7 and TRBJ2-4, with D perhaps assigned TRBD1 or TRBD2 (5 bases each). TRBV5-7 is identified as an open reading frame with a role that is uncertain. The CDR3 has 13 amino acids.

This sequence joins TRBV30 and TRBJ2-3; D gene uncertain. Trimming took off 0 bases at V and 5 bases at J, with 12 bases between the two ends. CDR1 is GTSNPN, CDR2 SVGIG, per germline (reference sequence). This CDR3 is built from 14 residues. The CDR3: CAWSVRGSGDTQYF. CDR3 in DNA: TGTGCCTGGAGTGTACGTGGTAGTGGAGATACGCAGTATTTT.

This clonotype was recorded at least ten times. This rearrangement joins TRBV12-3 or TRBV12-4 to TRBJ2-7; D may be TRBD1 (6 bases). This CDR3 comprises 12 residues. CDR3 sequence reads: CPSLKGDNEQYF. The CDR3 DNA is TGTCCAAGCCTAAAGGGGGACAACGAGCAGTACTTC.

This clonotype was detected ten times or more. The chain links TRBV4-2 to TRBJ2-2, with D unresolved. CDR1 is LGHNA, CDR2 YNFKEQ, per germline. V was shortened by 0 bases and J by 4 bases, with 0 bases between the two germline ends. This CDR3 contains 12 residues. This chain's CDR3 is CASSQDTGELFF. The CDR3 coding sequence is TGTGCCAGCAGCCAAGACACCGGGGAGCTGTTTTTT.

This clonotype occurred many times. This chain connects TRBV28 to TRBJ2-1; unclear D gene. Trimming left V 2 bases short and J 0 bases short, with 8 bases between. The CDR3 length is 15 residues. Germline lookup yields CDR1 MDHEN and CDR2 SYDVKM. As DNA, the CDR3 is TGTGCCAGCAGTTTAATCCCATACTCCTACAATGAGCAGTTCTTC. Translated: CASSLIPYSYNEQFF.

This clonotype was recorded many times. CDR3 sequence reads: CAWSVLAAKNIQYF. CDR3 DNA sequence: TGTGCCTGGAGTGTACTAGCTGCCAAAAACATTCAGTACTTC. This chain joins TRBV30 and TRBJ2-4, with D possibly TRBD2 on 6 matching bases. Germline V gene data show CDR1 as GTSNPN and CDR2 as SVGIG (reference sequence). The germline V and J ends were trimmed by 0 bases and 1 base, with 7 bases remaining between them. This CDR3 has 14 residues.

This clonotype was seen only a few times. The chain carries TRBV2 and TRBJ1-1; maybe TRBD1 (5 bases). Per germline, CDR1 SNHLY and CDR2 FYNNEI. Trimming removed 5 bases at V and 3 bases at J, with 13 bases between. The CDR3 loop spans 14 amino acids. The CDR3 is CASSRQRGYTEAFF. As DNA, the CDR3 is TGTGCCAGCAGTAGACAGCGGGGTTACACTGAAGCTTTCTTT.

This clonotype has only a few counts. The chain combines TRBV5-1 with TRBJ1-2; 9 bases line up with TRBD1. The V gene's germline CDR1 is SGHRS and CDR2 YFSETQ. The CDR3 is made up of 12 amino acids. V lost 3 bases and J lost 8; bases outside the gene matches: 2. Here the CDR3 DNA reads TGCGCCAGCAGCTGGGACAGGGACGGCTACACCTTC. The encoded protein is CASSWDRDGYTF.